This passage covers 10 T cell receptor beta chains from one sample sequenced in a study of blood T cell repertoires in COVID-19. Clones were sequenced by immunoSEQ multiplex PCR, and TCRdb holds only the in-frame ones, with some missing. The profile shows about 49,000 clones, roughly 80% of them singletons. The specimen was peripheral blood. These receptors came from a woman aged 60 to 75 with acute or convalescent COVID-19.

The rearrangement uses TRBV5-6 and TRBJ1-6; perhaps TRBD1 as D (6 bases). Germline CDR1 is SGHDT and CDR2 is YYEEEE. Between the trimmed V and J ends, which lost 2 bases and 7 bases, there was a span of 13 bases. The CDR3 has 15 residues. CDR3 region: CASSFAGAGNSPLHF. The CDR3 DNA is TGTGCCAGCAGCTTTGCAGGGGCTGGGAATTCACCCCTCCACTTT.

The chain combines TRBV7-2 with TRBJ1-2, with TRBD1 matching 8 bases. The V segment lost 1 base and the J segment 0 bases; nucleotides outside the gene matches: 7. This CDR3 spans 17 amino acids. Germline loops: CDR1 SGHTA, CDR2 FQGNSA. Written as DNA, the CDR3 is TGTGCCAGCAGCTTAGGACCAGGGGGCACCTCTAACTATGGCTACACCTTC. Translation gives CASSLGPGGTSNYGYTF.

The CDR3 here is CASRSTTGSNEKLFF. CDR3 bases: TGTGCCAGCAGATCAACGACCGGGTCTAATGAAAAACTGTTTTTT. The chain uses TRBV2 and TRBJ1-4; no reliable D call. Germline V CDR1 and CDR2: SNHLY, FYNNEI. Trimming left V 6 bases short and J 3 bases short, with 14 bases between. The CDR3 totals 15 residues.

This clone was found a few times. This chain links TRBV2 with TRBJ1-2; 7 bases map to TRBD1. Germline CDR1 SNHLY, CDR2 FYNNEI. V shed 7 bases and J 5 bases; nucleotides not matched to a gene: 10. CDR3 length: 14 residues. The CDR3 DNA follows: TGTGCCAGCACCCCTAGAGGGGGCGGGTATGGCTACACCTTC. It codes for CASTPRGGGYGYTF.

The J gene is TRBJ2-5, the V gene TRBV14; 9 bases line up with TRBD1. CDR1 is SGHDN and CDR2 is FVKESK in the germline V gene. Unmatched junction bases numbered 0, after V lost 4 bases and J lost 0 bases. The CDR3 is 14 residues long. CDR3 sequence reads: CASSRDRDQETQYF. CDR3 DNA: TGTGCCAGCAGCCGGGACAGGGACCAAGAGACCCAGTACTTC. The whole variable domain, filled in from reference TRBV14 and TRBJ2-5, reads EAGVTQFPSHSVIEKGQTVTLRCDPISGHDNLYWYRRVMGKEIKFLLHFVKESKQDESGMPNNRFLAERTGGTYSTLKVQPAELEDSGVYFCASSRDRDQETQYFGPGTRLLVL.

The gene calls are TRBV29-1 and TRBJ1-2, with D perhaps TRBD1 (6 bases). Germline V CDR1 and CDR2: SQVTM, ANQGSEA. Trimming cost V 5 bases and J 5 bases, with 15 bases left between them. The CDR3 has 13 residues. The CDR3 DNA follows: TGCAGCGTTCAATGGGGGCCAAAGTATGGCTACACCTTC. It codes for CSVQWGPKYGYTF. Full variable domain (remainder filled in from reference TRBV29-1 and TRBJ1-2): SAVISQKPSRDICQRGTSLTIQCQVDSQVTMMFWYRQQPGQSLTLIATANQGSEATYESGFVIDKFPISRPNLTFSTLTVSNMSPEDSSIYLCSVQWGPKYGYTFGSGTRLTVV.

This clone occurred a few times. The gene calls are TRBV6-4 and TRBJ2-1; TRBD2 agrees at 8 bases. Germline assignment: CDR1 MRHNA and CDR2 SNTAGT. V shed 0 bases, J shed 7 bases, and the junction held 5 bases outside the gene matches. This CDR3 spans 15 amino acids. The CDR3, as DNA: TGTGCCAGCAGTGACTCCGCGGGAGGCACGAATGAGCAGTTCTTC. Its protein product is CASSDSAGGTNEQFF.

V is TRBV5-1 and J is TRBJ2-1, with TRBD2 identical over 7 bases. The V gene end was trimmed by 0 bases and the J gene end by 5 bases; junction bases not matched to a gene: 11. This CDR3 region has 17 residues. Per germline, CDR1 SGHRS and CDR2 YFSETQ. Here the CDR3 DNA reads TGCGCCAGCAGCTTGGCCCTCGGGCGGGAGCCAAACAATGAGCAGTTCTTC. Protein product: CASSLALGREPNNEQFF.

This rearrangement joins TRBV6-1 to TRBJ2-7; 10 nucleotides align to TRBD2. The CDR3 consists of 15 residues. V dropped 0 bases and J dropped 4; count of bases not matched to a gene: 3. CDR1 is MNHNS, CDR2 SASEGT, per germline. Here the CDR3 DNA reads TGTGCCAGCAGTGAAGCCCTAGCGGGGGTATACGAGCAGTACTTC. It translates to CASSEALAGVYEQYF.

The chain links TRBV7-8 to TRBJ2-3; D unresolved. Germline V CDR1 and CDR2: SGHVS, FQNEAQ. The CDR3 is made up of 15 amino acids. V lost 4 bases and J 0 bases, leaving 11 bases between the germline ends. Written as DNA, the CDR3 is TGTGCCAGCAGCTCGAGGAGAACCAGCACAGATACGCAGTATTTT. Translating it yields CASSSRRTSTDTQYF.